A single sample is the source of the 28 T cell receptor beta chains below, sequenced in a study of blood T cell repertoires in COVID-19. Profiling relied on immunoSEQ multiplex PCR, and the TCRdb table lists in-frame clones only, not all of them. The sample gives hundreds of thousands of clones, 70% to 90% of which show up once; 1.4% is in the top ten. Source material: PBMCs or T cells enriched from blood (not recorded which). The source of these receptors is a woman between 18 and 30 years old who had been exposed to COVID-19.

The chain uses TRBV29-1 and TRBJ2-7; 9 positions match TRBD1. This CDR3 region has 13 residues. Unmatched junction bases numbered 4, after V lost 4 bases and J lost 3 bases. Germline-derived CDR1 and CDR2 are SQVTM and ANQGSEA. In DNA form, the CDR3 reads TGCAGCGTTGGGGACAGGGACAACTACGAGCAGTACTTC. This encodes CSVGDRDNYEQYF.

V gene TRBV14 combines with J gene TRBJ2-7; D is perhaps TRBD1 (5 bases). The V gene's germline CDR1 is SGHDN and CDR2 FVKESK. The length of the CDR3 is 15 residues. Deletions cut 0 bases from V and 5 bases from J, with 14 bases between. In DNA, the CDR3 is TGTGCCAGCAGCCAAGATAACGCCAGACAGCACGAGCAGTACTTC. Translated: CASSQDNARQHEQYF.

The gene calls are TRBV3-1 (or the pseudogene TRBV3-2) and TRBJ1-6; D remains unclear. The length of the CDR3 is 15 residues. Between the trimmed V and J ends, which lost 6 bases and 0 bases, there was a span of 9 bases. Looked up from germline, CDR1 is LGHDT and CDR2 is YNNKEL (reference sequence). CDR3 coding DNA: TGTGCCAGCAGTACTTTTAGCTCCTATAATTCACCCCTCCACTTT. Protein product: CASSTFSSYNSPLHF.

The gene calls are TRBV3-1 (or the pseudogene TRBV3-2) and TRBJ1-1; TRBD1 matches at 8 bases. CDR1 and CDR2 from the germline V gene are LGHDT and YNNKEL (reference sequence). The CDR3 consists of 14 residues. The junction had 8 bases not matched to a gene; V was cut back by 6 bases and J by 5 bases. This chain's CDR3 is CASRYTGGGTEAFF. Here the CDR3 DNA reads TGTGCCAGCAGGTACACAGGGGGGGGAACTGAAGCTTTCTTT.

This chain uses TRBV18 with TRBJ2-5; D is unclear. This CDR3 has 15 amino acids. V shed 3 bases and J shed 1 base, with 12 bases lying between them. Germline CDR1 KGHSH, CDR2 LQKENI. Here the CDR3 reads CASSPGSTGQETQYF. The CDR3 DNA sequence: TGTGCCAGCTCACCGGGTAGCACCGGCCAAGAGACCCAGTACTTC.

The V call is TRBV15, the J call TRBJ2-1; TRBD2 aligns across 10 bases. Trimming cost V 0 bases and J 15 bases; bases outside gene matches: 14. CDR1 is LNHNV and CDR2 is YYDKDF in the germline V gene (reference sequence). The length of the CDR3 is 16 residues. The CDR3: CATSRERGTGAGGPFF. CDR3 nucleotides: TGTGCCACCAGCAGAGAGAGGGGTACGGGAGCGGGGGGGCCGTTCTTC.

The chain combines TRBV5-1 with TRBJ2-1, with a possible D match to TRBD1 (6 bases). Per the germline V gene, CDR1 is SGHRS and CDR2 is YFSETQ. Trimming cost V 7 bases and J 7 bases, with 21 bases left between them. The CDR3 runs to 15 residues. The DNA for the CDR3 is TGCGCCAGCGGCATAACCTCGAGTCAGGGGAATGAGCAGTTCTTC. This gives the protein CASGITSSQGNEQFF.

The chain carries TRBV12-3 or TRBV12-4 and TRBJ2-7; D not resolved. Trimming pared 6 bases from V and 7 bases from J, leaving 13 bases between. The CDR3 covers 12 residues. The CDR3 region is CASSNDLREQYF. CDR3 nucleotides: TGTGCCAGCAGCAATGACTTGAGGGAGCAGTACTTC.

The V and J genes are TRBV5-4 and TRBJ1-1; D unclear. Trimming took 0 bases from V and 4 from J, leaving 10 bases between them. The length of the CDR3 is 14 residues. Per the germline V gene, CDR1 is SGHNT and CDR2 is YYREEE (reference sequence). In DNA, the CDR3 is TGTGCCAGCAGCTTGGATTTGGGCTCCACTGAAGCTTTCTTT. Translated: CASSLDLGSTEAFF.

The chain uses TRBV7-9 and TRBJ2-5, with a possible D match to TRBD2 (6 bases). The CDR3 runs to 15 residues. With 1 base removed from V and 4 bases from J, the gap between germline ends came to 13 bases. The germline V gene has CDR1 SEHNR and CDR2 FQNEAQ (reference sequence). The CDR3 nucleotides are TGTGCCAGCAGCTTAGATGGGACTGCCGTAGAGACCCAGTACTTC. Amino acids: CASSLDGTAVETQYF.

This clone turned up a few times. The chain joins TRBV3-1 (or the pseudogene TRBV3-2) to TRBJ1-3; 7 bases align to TRBD1. The CDR3 is 16 residues long. From germline, CDR1 is LGHDT and CDR2 YNNKEL (reference sequence). The trim removed 4 bases at V and 0 bases at J, leaving 6 bases unmatched. CDR3 residues: CASSPEGAFSGNTIYF. The CDR3 nucleotides read TGTGCCAGCAGCCCAGAGGGGGCATTCTCTGGAAACACCATATATTTT.

This clone came up once. The J gene is TRBJ1-4, the V gene TRBV9, with 7 nucleotides matching TRBD1. Trimming at V came to 3 bases and at J to 10 bases, leaving 18 bases not matched to a gene. The CDR3 sequence is 17 residues long. Germline V gene lookup returns CDR1 SGDLS and CDR2 YYNGEE. This CDR3 is CASSGRRQGVERGKLFF. The CDR3 DNA follows: TGTGCCAGCAGCGGTCGAAGACAGGGCGTTGAGAGGGGAAAACTGTTTTTT.

This chain links TRBV7-9 with TRBJ2-2; no clear D gene. V lost 7 bases to trimming and J lost 4 bases, with 13 bases between them. The CDR3 has 14 residues. Germline lookup yields CDR1 SEHNR and CDR2 FQNEAQ (reference sequence). DNA for the CDR3: TGTGCCAGCAACCTAGATACCCGCACCGGGGAGCTGTTTTTT. This translates into CASNLDTRTGELFF.

This clone occurred once. This chain joins TRBV10-3 and TRBJ2-3; 12 bases line up with TRBD2. CDR1 ENHRY and CDR2 SYGVKD come from the germline V gene. The CDR3 has 15 amino acids. The V segment lost 8 bases and the J segment 2 bases; nucleotides outside the gene matches: 5. This CDR3 reads CAIGGLAGVTDTQYF. CDR3 in DNA: TGTGCCATCGGGGGACTAGCGGGTGTCACAGATACGCAGTATTTT.

The chain uses TRBV3-1 (or the pseudogene TRBV3-2) and TRBJ2-3; TRBD2 matches at 9 bases. This CDR3 spans 19 amino acids. CDR1 is LGHDT, CDR2 YNNKEL, per germline (reference sequence). Trimming took 3 bases from V and 5 from J; bases not matched to a gene: 18. This CDR3 reads CASSHLSSGRPLTRDTQYF. CDR3 DNA sequence: TGTGCCAGCAGCCATTTATCCAGCGGGAGGCCCCTAACTCGAGATACGCAGTATTTT.

V is TRBV9 and J is TRBJ2-1; D is perhaps TRBD2 (6 bases). The CDR3 spans 16 residues. Trimming removed 5 bases at V and 1 base at J, with 16 bases between. Germline assignment: CDR1 SGDLS and CDR2 YYNGEE. CDR3 coding DNA: TGTGCCAGCAGGGTACCGTGGGGGGTATCCTACAATGAGCAGTTCTTC. This sequence encodes CASRVPWGVSYNEQFF.

V and J are TRBV4-2 and TRBJ1-2; 9 nucleotides align to TRBD1. V lost 1 base and J lost 8; bases outside the gene matches: 8. The CDR3 extends over 15 amino acids. Per the germline V gene, CDR1 is LGHNA and CDR2 is YNFKEQ. The CDR3 is CASSQADRGSVGYTF. Written as DNA, the CDR3 is TGTGCCAGCAGCCAAGCCGACAGGGGGAGTGTGGGCTACACCTTC.

V is TRBV6-5 and J is TRBJ2-7; a possible D gene is TRBD1 (7 bases). The germline CDR1 and CDR2 sequences are MNHEY and SVGAGI. The CDR3 sequence is 14 residues long. Between the trimmed V and J ends, which lost 2 bases and 4 bases, there was a span of 12 bases. CDR3 DNA sequence: TGTGCCAGCAGTTACCGCGGGACAGTGTACGAGCAGTACTTC. This encodes CASSYRGTVYEQYF.

This clone was found a few times. This sample includes further DNA sequences coding for the same CDR3. The chain couples TRBV7-2 to TRBJ2-3; 13 bases line up with TRBD2. The J segment lost 2 bases and the V segment lost 5 bases, leaving 4 bases of the junction unmatched. Germline V gives CDR1 SGHTA, CDR2 FQGNSA. The CDR3 is made up of 16 amino acids. Here the CDR3 reads CASSLGTSGNTDTQYF. The CDR3 bases are TGTGCCAGCAGCCTTGGGACTAGCGGGAACACAGATACGCAGTATTTT.

This chain joins TRBV5-1 and TRBJ1-6; D possibly corresponds to TRBD1 (6 bases). The germline V gene encodes CDR1 SGHRS and CDR2 YFSETQ. The CDR3 is made up of 15 amino acids. Trimming stripped 6 bases from V and 5 bases from J, with 15 bases between. CDR3 in DNA: TGCGCCAGCAAAAGGGGGGGTGAGGATAATTCACCCCTCCACTTT. Encoded protein: CASKRGGEDNSPLHF. The full variable domain, with the rest looked up from reference TRBV5-1 and TRBJ1-6, is KAGVTQTPRYLIKTRGQQVTLSCSPISGHRSVSWYQQTPGQGLQFLFEYFSETQRNKGNFPGRFSGRQFSNSRSEMNVSTLELGDSALYLCASKRGGEDNSPLHFGNGTRLTVT.

This chain uses TRBV28 with TRBJ2-3; D remains unclear. CDR3 length: 12 amino acids. CDR1 is MDHEN, CDR2 SYDVKM, per germline. The V end was cut by 6 bases, the J end by 6 bases, with 10 bases between. The CDR3 loop reads CASRMVGDTQYF. The CDR3 DNA sequence: TGTGCCAGCAGGATGGTCGGGGATACGCAGTATTTT.

The J gene is TRBJ2-4, the V gene TRBV7-8; 9 nucleotides agree with TRBD2. CDR3 size: 21 residues. Unmatched junction bases numbered 19, after V lost 3 bases and J lost 1 base. Germline CDR1 is SGHVS and CDR2 is FQNEAQ. This CDR3 reads CASSFLRTAGGVKVAKNIQYF. CDR3 sequence (DNA): TGTGCCAGCAGCTTTCTTCGAACAGCGGGAGGTGTAAAAGTTGCCAAAAACATTCAGTACTTC. Full variable domain (remainder filled in from reference TRBV7-8 and TRBJ2-4): GAGVSQSPRYKVAKRGQDVALRCDPISGHVSLFWYQQALGQGPEFLTYFQNEAQLDKSGLPSDRFFAERPEGSVSTLKIQRTQQEDSAVYLCASSFLRTAGGVKVAKNIQYFGAGTRLSVL.

The chain's CDR3 is CASSYSYQTNEKLFF. CDR3 sequence (DNA): TGTGCCAGCAGTTACTCCTACCAAACTAATGAAAAACTGTTTTTT. This rearrangement joins TRBV6-5 to TRBJ1-4; D not resolved. The ends were cut back, 0 bases at V and 1 base at J, with 6 bases in the middle. Germline loops: CDR1 MNHEY, CDR2 SVGAGI. The CDR3 runs to 15 residues.

This chain connects TRBV28 to TRBJ2-7; TRBD2 might be the D (6 bases). The V end was cut by 5 bases, the J end by 0 bases, with 14 bases between. The CDR3 spans 15 residues. In germline, CDR1 is MDHEN, CDR2 SYDVKM. In nucleotides, the CDR3 is TGTGCCAGCAGTACCCTAGCCGGGGGCTCCTACGAGCAGTACTTC. Its protein product is CASSTLAGGSYEQYF.

This chain joins TRBV19 and TRBJ2-2; D perhaps matches TRBD1 (6 bases). Per the germline V gene, CDR1 is LNHDA and CDR2 is SQIVND (reference sequence). Trimming stripped 4 bases from V and 8 bases from J, with 17 bases between. This CDR3 spans 15 amino acids. CDR3 loop: CASSTNRDAPGELFF. The DNA of the CDR3 is TGTGCCAGTAGTACCAACAGGGATGCCCCGGGGGAGCTGTTTTTT.

The CDR3 sequence: CASSLSPDRMGLAYNEQFF. The CDR3 DNA sequence: TGTGCCAGCAGTTTATCCCCGGACAGGATGGGGTTAGCCTACAATGAGCAGTTCTTC. The chain recombines TRBV27 with TRBJ2-1, with TRBD1 matching 7 bases. V dropped 0 bases and J dropped 2; count of bases not matched to a gene: 13. The CDR3 consists of 19 residues. Germline CDR1 and CDR2: MNHEY and SMNVEV (reference sequence).

The chain's CDR3 is CASSSDRVGNTIYF. CDR3 bases: TGTGCCAGCTCATCGGACAGGGTCGGAAACACCATATATTTT. V and J are TRBV18 and TRBJ1-3, with 8 bases identical to TRBD1. Trimming removed 5 bases from V and 4 bases from J; junction bases left unmatched: 4. The CDR3 is made up of 14 amino acids. Germline CDR1 and CDR2: KGHSH and LQKENI. Full variable domain (missing parts from reference TRBV18 and TRBJ1-3): NAGVMQNPRHLVRRRGQEARLRCSPMKGHSHVYWYRQLPEEGLKFMVYLQKENIIDESGMPKERFSAEFPKEGPSILRIQQVVRGDSAAYFCASSSDRVGNTIYFGEGSWLTVV.

J is TRBJ2-3 and V is TRBV3-1 (or the pseudogene TRBV3-2); 8 positions agree with TRBD2. V lost 0 bases, J lost 4 bases, and 9 bases stayed unmatched. Germline assignment: CDR1 LGHDT and CDR2 YNNKEL (reference sequence). The CDR3 is 17 amino acids. The CDR3 DNA is TGTGCCAGCAGCCAAGATAAACCGGGAGGGCTCCCAGATACGCAGTATTTT. Residues: CASSQDKPGGLPDTQYF.